The source of this T cell receptor beta chain is a study of PD-L1 blockade in urothelial cancer. About the study: Blood-derived samples held a median roughly 150,000 T cells.

V was trimmed by 4 bases and J by 1 base, leaving 13 bases between them. The CDR3 is 15 residues long. Germline lookup yields CDR1 MDHEN and CDR2 SYDVKM. Each PCR contained spiked-in synthetic TCR analog templates. The data were produced by immunoSEQ multiplex PCR, yet TCRdb's version contains in-frame clones alone and is incomplete. The sample yields under 130,000 clones, about 85% seen once. Material: PBMCs, obtained around atezolizumab (anti-PD-L1) treatment. This chain uses TRBV28 with TRBJ1-2; D is undetermined. The clonotype comes from a man in his fifties or sixties with urothelial cancer. This CDR3 is CASSSRFNYNYGYTF. The CDR3 DNA follows: TGTGCCAGCAGTTCCCGTTTCAACTATAACTATGGCTACACCTTC.